This is a list of T cell receptor beta chains from one sample in a study of T cells after yellow fever vaccination. MiXCR, run by TCRdb on the 5' RACE reads, gives a single entry per CDR3 protein. The profile shows about 320,000 distinct CDR3 sequences, around 4.5% of them singletons. The sample was PBMCs, taken 15 days after the yellow fever booster vaccination. The receptors come from a man between 18 and 29 years old who received the YFV17D yellow fever vaccine. Each CDR3 is given with its conserved first and last residue. D genes are given only for firm matches. Part of the rows lack a size; the others show once, few, many or a class for expanded clones.

v_call	j_call	d_call	clone_size	cdr3_aa	cdr3_nt
TRBV4-3	TRBJ2-3	-	few	CASSFLREDTQYF	TGCGCCAGCAGCTTCCTTAGGGAAGATACGCAGTATTTT
TRBV5-1	TRBJ1-3	-	many	CASSLGGTLDGNTIYF	TGCGCCAGCAGCTTGGGAGGGACTTTGGATGGAAACACCATATATTTT
TRBV30	TRBJ1-2	TRBD1	many	CAWRQRTGVRGGYTF	TGTGCCTGGAGGCAAAGGACAGGGGTGAGAGGTGGCTACACCTTC
TRBV5-1	TRBJ2-5	TRBD1	many	CASTGQGFQETQYF	TGCGCCAGCACCGGACAGGGGTTCCAAGAGACCCAGTACTTC
TRBV29-1	TRBJ2-1	TRBD1	few	CSVGRVDRIDEQFF	TGCAGCGTCGGACGGGTGGACAGGATCGATGAGCAGTTCTTC
TRBV5-1	TRBJ2-6	-	-	CASSQGTSGANVLTF	TGCGCCAGCAGCCAGGGGACATCTGGGGCCAACGTCCTGACTTTC
TRBV7-9	TRBJ2-1	-	many	CASSTNRAKAYNEQFF	TGTGCCAGCAGCACAAACAGGGCCAAAGCTTACAATGAGCAGTTCTTC
TRBV20-1	TRBJ1-1	-	few	CSARRGINTEAFF	TGCAGTGCCCGGAGGGGGATAAACACTGAAGCTTTCTTT
TRBV7-3	TRBJ2-5	-	-	CASSLGPLETQYF	TGTGCCAGCAGCTTAGGGCCTCTAGAGACCCAGTACTTC
TRBV7-2	TRBJ2-2	-	many	CASSLDHWTGELFF	TGTGCCAGCAGCTTAGACCATTGGACCGGGGAGCTGTTTTTT
TRBV4-3	TRBJ1-5	-	few	CASSQEANSNQPQHF	TGCGCCAGCAGCCAAGAAGCTAATAGCAATCAGCCCCAGCATTTT
TRBV10-3	TRBJ2-3	-	-	CAISGTAGDTQYF	TGTGCCATCAGTGGGACAGCCGGAGATACGCAGTATTTT
TRBV6-5	TRBJ1-6	-	many	CASSYVGGDSPLHF	TGTGCCAGCAGTTACGTGGGAGGGGATTCACCCCTCCACTTT
TRBV6-5	TRBJ1-2	-	many	CASTQGLDGYTF	TGTGCCAGCACCCAGGGTCTGGACGGCTACACCTTC
TRBV29-1	TRBJ2-1	TRBD1	few	CSVEEGTGLRNEQFF	TGCAGCGTTGAAGAGGGGACAGGGTTGAGGAATGAGCAGTTCTTC
TRBV20-1	TRBJ2-4	TRBD2	-	CSAGGRVGSQRDIQYF	TGCAGTGCTGGAGGGAGGGTTGGGTCCCAACGGGACATTCAGTACTTC
TRBV7-2	TRBJ2-1	TRBD2	many	CACTSGQNEQFF	TGTGCCTGTACTAGCGGCCAAAATGAGCAGTTCTTC
TRBV4-1	TRBJ1-1	-	-	CASSQEAGVDTEAFF	TGCGCCAGCAGCCAAGAGGCCGGGGTTGACACTGAAGCTTTCTTT
TRBV28	TRBJ1-1	-	few	CASSLASTEAFF	TGTGCCAGCAGTTTAGCCAGCACTGAAGCTTTCTTT
TRBV12-5	TRBJ2-1	-	many	CASGSPTREPNEQFF	TGTGCTAGTGGTTCCCCCACTCGGGAGCCGAATGAGCAGTTCTTC
TRBV6-6	TRBJ1-6	-	many	CASSNNGAGDSPLHF	TGTGCCAGCAGCAACAACGGCGCCGGGGATTCACCCCTCCACTTT
TRBV11-2	TRBJ1-2	-	many	CASSLEGSGYGYTF	TGTGCCAGCAGCTTAGAGGGAAGTGGCTATGGCTACACCTTC
TRBV7-9	TRBJ1-2	-	-	CASSSTGYYGYTF	TGTGCCAGCAGCTCAACAGGGTACTATGGCTACACCTTC
TRBV18	TRBJ1-1	-	many	CASSPLSPEGAFF	TGTGCCAGCTCACCACTATCCCCCGAGGGAGCTTTCTTT
TRBV4-1	TRBJ2-3	TRBD2	many	CASSQSPSGGDTDTQYF	TGCGCCAGCAGCCAAAGTCCTAGCGGGGGCGACACAGATACGCAGTATTTT
TRBV5-1	TRBJ1-1	-	-	CASARIERTEAFF	TGCGCCAGCGCCAGGATAGAAAGAACTGAAGCTTTCTTT
TRBV7-9	TRBJ1-4	-	-	CASSLTFTATNEKLFF	TGTGCCAGCAGCCTCACTTTTACGGCAACTAATGAAAAACTGTTTTTT
TRBV7-8	TRBJ2-3	-	few	CASSASRGGSTDTQYF	TGTGCCAGCAGCGCCTCCAGGGGAGGAAGCACAGATACGCAGTATTTT
TRBV30	TRBJ2-3	TRBD2	-	CAWTSGNTQYF	TGTGCCTGGACTAGCGGGAATACGCAGTATTTT
TRBV7-6	TRBJ1-1	-	many	CASSLARGGGAEAFF	TGTGCCAGCAGCTTAGCCCGAGGAGGGGGGGCTGAAGCTTTCTTT
TRBV5-1	TRBJ1-4	-	few	CASSSQGTAKKLFF	TGCGCCAGCAGCTCTCAGGGTACAGCTAAAAAACTGTTTTTT
TRBV12-3/TRBV12-4	TRBJ1-1	-	many	CASSPYGREAFF	TGTGCCAGCAGTCCCTATGGCAGGGAGGCTTTCTTT
TRBV5-6	TRBJ1-1	-	few	CASSLRTSLTEAFF	TGTGCCAGCAGCTTGAGGACCTCCCTCACTGAAGCTTTCTTT
TRBV4-1	TRBJ1-5	-	few	CASSQPGEKPQHF	TGCGCCAGCAGCCAACCAGGTGAGAAGCCCCAGCATTTT
TRBV20-1	TRBJ1-2	-	few	CSAREILYGYTF	TGCAGTGCTAGAGAGATTCTCTATGGCTACACCTTC
TRBV28	TRBJ2-5	TRBD2	few	CASHSGGRKTQYF	TGTGCCAGCCACTCGGGGGGGCGGAAGACCCAGTACTTC
TRBV10-3	TRBJ1-5	-	many	CAISETGVYSNQPQHF	TGTGCCATCAGTGAAACGGGGGTATATAGCAATCAGCCCCAGCATTTT
TRBV7-9	TRBJ1-1	-	-	CAARRDDTEAFF	TGTGCAGCCCGACGGGACGACACTGAAGCTTTCTTT
TRBV6-5	TRBJ2-7	TRBD1	-	CASRGTASYEQYF	TGTGCCAGCAGGGGGACAGCATCCTACGAGCAGTACTTC
TRBV7-6	TRBJ1-1	-	-	CASSRMGNLQEARILGTEAFF	TGTGCCAGCAGCCGAATGGGGAATCTACAGGAGGCTCGAATACTGGGCACTGAAGCTTTCTTT
TRBV25-1	TRBJ1-1	TRBD1	-	CTSSGQVRTEAFF	TGTACCAGCAGTGGACAGGTTCGGACTGAAGCTTTCTTT
TRBV7-3	TRBJ1-1	-	-	CASSETVGTEAFF	TGTGCCAGCAGCGAAACCGTGGGGACTGAAGCTTTCTTT
TRBV9	TRBJ1-3	-	-	CASSVKVGSSGNTIYF	TGTGCCAGCAGCGTAAAAGTCGGCAGCTCTGGAAACACCATATATTTT
TRBV7-9	TRBJ1-1	-	many	CASSLTYGAEAFF	TGTGCCAGCAGCTTAACGTACGGGGCTGAAGCTTTCTTT
TRBV27	TRBJ1-2	-	many	CASRNRDTPRHGYTF	TGTGCCAGCCGAAACCGGGACACGCCGAGACATGGCTACACCTTC
TRBV7-8	TRBJ1-4	-	many	CASIPGGGRGEKLFF	TGTGCCAGCATTCCCGGGGGGGGGCGCGGTGAAAAACTGTTTTTT
TRBV6-4	TRBJ2-3	TRBD2	many	CASSASSGGTDTQYF	TGTGCCAGCAGTGCCTCTAGCGGGGGGACAGATACGCAGTATTTT
TRBV12-3/TRBV12-4	TRBJ2-7	-	-	CASRMTGTSYEQYF	TGTGCCAGCAGAATGACAGGGACTTCCTACGAGCAGTACTTC
TRBV5-1	TRBJ2-1	TRBD1	-	CASSVLTGFNEQFF	TGCGCCAGCAGCGTATTGACAGGGTTCAATGAGCAGTTCTTC
TRBV6-2/TRBV6-3	TRBJ1-2	-	many	CASSYTGPYGYTF	TGTGCCAGCAGTTACACCGGACCCTATGGCTACACCTTC
TRBV5-6	TRBJ2-5	-	few	CASSLRFGQYQETQYF	TGTGCCAGCAGCTTGCGGTTCGGTCAGTACCAAGAGACCCAGTACTTC
TRBV19	TRBJ1-5	-	many	CASTMAGVRPQHF	TGTGCCAGTACCATGGCGGGGGTCCGGCCCCAGCATTTT
TRBV3-1	TRBJ1-5	-	-	CASSQGRVSNQPQHF	TGTGCCAGCAGCCAAGGCAGGGTTAGCAATCAGCCCCAGCATTTT
TRBV7-2	TRBJ2-4	-	many	CASSLLGAKNIQYF	TGTGCCAGCAGCTTACTAGGGGCCAAAAACATTCAGTACTTC
TRBV5-1	TRBJ2-7	TRBD2	few	CASSSTSGGANYEQYF	TGCGCCAGCAGCTCGACTAGCGGGGGGGCAAACTACGAGCAGTACTTC
TRBV27	TRBJ1-5	-	-	CASSPDGSVDQPQHF	TGTGCCAGCAGTCCGGACGGGAGCGTGGATCAGCCCCAGCATTTT
TRBV6-6	TRBJ1-2	-	few	CASSYGGPEGYTF	TGTGCCAGCAGTTACGGGGGGCCTGAAGGCTACACCTTC
TRBV5-1	TRBJ2-7	-	few	CASSEFYEQYF	TGCGCCAGCAGCGAGTTCTACGAGCAGTACTTC
TRBV7-6	TRBJ2-1	TRBD2	many	CASSLDPAGGTQQFF	TGTGCCAGCAGCTTAGATCCGGCGGGGGGCACTCAGCAGTTCTTC